This T cell receptor beta chain is drawn from a study of cytomegalovirus exposure and HLA in healthy donors. PCR primers comprised 60 Vbeta and 13 Jbeta primers. This table comes from immunoSEQ multiplex PCR, and its TCRdb copy is limited to in-frame clones, with some not included. The sample carries over 200,000 clones, more than 75% recorded once. No record exists of this donor's CMV serostatus. Regarding this clone: The same CDR3 also results from other DNA sequences found in this sample.

This CDR3 region has 14 residues. The trim removed 3 bases at V and 5 bases at J, leaving 1 base unmatched. Germline values: CDR1 SEHNR, CDR2 FQNEAQ (reference sequence). This sequence was found in a human donor in good health. The V call is TRBV7-9, the J call TRBJ2-5, with TRBD2 identical over 12 bases. Sequenced: PBMCs. The CDR3 region is CASSFGLAGETQYF. The CDR3, as DNA: TGTGCCAGCAGCTTTGGACTAGCGGGGGAGACCCAGTACTTC.